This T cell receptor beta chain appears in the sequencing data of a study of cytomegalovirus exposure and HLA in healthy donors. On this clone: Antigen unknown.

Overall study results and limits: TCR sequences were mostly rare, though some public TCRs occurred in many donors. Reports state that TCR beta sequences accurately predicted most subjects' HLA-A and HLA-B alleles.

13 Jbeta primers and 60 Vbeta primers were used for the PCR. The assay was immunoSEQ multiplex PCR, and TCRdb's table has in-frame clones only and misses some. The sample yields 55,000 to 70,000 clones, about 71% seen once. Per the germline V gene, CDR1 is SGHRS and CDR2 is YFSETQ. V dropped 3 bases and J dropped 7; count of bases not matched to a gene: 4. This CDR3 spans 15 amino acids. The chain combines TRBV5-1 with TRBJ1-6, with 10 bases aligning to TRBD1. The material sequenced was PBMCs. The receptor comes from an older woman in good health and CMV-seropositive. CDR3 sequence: CASSSGQGGNSPLHF. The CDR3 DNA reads TGCGCCAGCAGCTCTGGACAGGGGGGGAATTCACCCCTCCACTTT.